This TCR beta chain was profiled in a study of early T cells in non-severe SARS-CoV-2 infection. Losses at the gene ends were 5 bases for V and 2 bases for J; bases not matched to a gene: 5. This CDR3 is 16 amino acids long. Germline CDR1 and CDR2: SGHTA and FQGTGA. Worth noting for this clonotype: Its antigen is unknown.

Points from the study as a whole: Anti-spike CD8 responses were favored by VDJdb matching, which missed private and CD4 specificities.

The protocol attached unique molecular identifiers to individual cDNA molecules. TCRdb called the 5' RACE reads again in MiXCR, with one record for every CDR3 protein. Seen here are tens of thousands of distinct CDR3 sequences, 9% to 15% observed once, and the top ten hold approximately 7%. The origin of this receptor is an adult who was a healthcare worker with PCR-confirmed SARS-CoV-2 infection or an uninfected control (not recorded which). V gene TRBV7-3 combines with J gene TRBJ2-7; 14 bases agree with TRBD2. Specimen: whole blood. As DNA, the CDR3 is TGTGCCAGCAGCCTCGGGACTAGCGGGAGCGCCTACGAGCAGTACTTC. It encodes CASSLGTSGSAYEQYF.